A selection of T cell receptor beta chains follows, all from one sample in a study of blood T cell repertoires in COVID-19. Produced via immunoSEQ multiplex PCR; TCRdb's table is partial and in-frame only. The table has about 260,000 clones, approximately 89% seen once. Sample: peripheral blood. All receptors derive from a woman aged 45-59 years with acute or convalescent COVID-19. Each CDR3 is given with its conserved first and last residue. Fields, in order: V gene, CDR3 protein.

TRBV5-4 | CASSDAAGGNEQFF
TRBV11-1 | CASSFSQGAFPTEAFF
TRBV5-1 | CASSPGTSGGLTDTQYF
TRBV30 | CAWSSLAGGPNEQFF
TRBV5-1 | CASRAGTSGTGELFF
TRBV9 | CASSVGSQGAIAEAFF
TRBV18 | CASSPRGGQNTGELFF
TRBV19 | CASSGRPQKNTEAFF
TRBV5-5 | CASSLVTEGNEKLFF
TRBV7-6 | CASLSGIGEETQYF
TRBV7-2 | CASSLGLAGTDTQYF
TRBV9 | CASSVGGGSYNEQFF
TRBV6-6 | CASRLWGVVYGYTF
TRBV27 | CASRRHLDEKLFF
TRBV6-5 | CASYLGGGSPYEQYF